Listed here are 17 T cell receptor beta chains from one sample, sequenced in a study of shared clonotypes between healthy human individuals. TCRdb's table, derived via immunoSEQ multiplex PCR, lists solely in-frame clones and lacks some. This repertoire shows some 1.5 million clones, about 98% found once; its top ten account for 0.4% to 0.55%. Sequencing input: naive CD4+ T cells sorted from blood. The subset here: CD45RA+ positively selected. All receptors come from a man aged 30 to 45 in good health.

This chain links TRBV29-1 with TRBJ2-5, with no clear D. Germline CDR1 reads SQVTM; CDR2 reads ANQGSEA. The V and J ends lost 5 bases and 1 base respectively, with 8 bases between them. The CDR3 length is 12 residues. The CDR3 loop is CSVKMSQETQYF. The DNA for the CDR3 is TGCAGCGTTAAGATGAGCCAAGAGACCCAGTACTTC.

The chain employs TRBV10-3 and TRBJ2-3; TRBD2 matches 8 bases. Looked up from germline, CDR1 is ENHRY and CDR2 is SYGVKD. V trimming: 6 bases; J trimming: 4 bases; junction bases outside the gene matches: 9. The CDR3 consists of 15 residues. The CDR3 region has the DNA TGTGCCATCAGCATTGGGCGGGAGGTAGCAGATACGCAGTATTTT. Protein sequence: CAISIGREVADTQYF.

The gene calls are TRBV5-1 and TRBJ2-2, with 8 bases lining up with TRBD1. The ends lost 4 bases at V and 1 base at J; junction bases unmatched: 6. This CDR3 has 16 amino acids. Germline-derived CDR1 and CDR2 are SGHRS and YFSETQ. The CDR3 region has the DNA TGCGCCAGCAGCCTCCGACAGGGGTGGAACACCGGGGAGCTGTTTTTT. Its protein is CASSLRQGWNTGELFF.

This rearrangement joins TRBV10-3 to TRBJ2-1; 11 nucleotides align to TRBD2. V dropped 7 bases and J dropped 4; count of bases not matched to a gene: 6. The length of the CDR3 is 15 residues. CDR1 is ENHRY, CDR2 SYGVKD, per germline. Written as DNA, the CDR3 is TGTGCCATCACTGGGACTAGCGGAGATTACAATGAGCAGTTCTTC. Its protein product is CAITGTSGDYNEQFF.

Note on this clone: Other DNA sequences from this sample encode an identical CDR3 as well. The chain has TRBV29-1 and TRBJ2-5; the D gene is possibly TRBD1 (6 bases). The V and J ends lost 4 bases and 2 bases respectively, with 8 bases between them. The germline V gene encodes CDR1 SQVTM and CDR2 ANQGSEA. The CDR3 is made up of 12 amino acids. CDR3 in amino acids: CSVAQGQETQYF. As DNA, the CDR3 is TGCAGCGTTGCACAGGGACAAGAGACCCAGTACTTC. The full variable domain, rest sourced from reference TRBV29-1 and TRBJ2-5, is SAVISQKPSRDICQRGTSLTIQCQVDSQVTMMFWYRQQPGQSLTLIATANQGSEATYESGFVIDKFPISRPNLTFSTLTVSNMSPEDSSIYLCSVAQGQETQYFGPGTRLLVL.

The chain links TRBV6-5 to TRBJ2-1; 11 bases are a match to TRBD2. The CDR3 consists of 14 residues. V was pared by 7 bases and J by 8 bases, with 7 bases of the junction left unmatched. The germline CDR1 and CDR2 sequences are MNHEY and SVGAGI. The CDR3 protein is CASTASGRHDEQFF. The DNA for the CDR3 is TGTGCCAGCACCGCTAGCGGGAGGCACGATGAGCAGTTCTTC.

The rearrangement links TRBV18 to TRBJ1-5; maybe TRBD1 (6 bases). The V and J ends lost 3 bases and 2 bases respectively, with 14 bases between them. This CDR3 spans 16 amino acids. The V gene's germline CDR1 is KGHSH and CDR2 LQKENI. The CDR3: CASSPDLQGGNQPQHF. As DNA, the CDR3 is TGTGCCAGCTCACCGGACCTACAGGGCGGCAATCAGCCCCAGCATTTT.

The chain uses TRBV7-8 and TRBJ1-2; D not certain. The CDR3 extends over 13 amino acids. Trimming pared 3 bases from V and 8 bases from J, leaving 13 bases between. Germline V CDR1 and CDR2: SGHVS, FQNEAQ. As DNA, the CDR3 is TGTGCCAGCAGCTTTTTTGGACTCGAGGGCTACACCTTC. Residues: CASSFFGLEGYTF. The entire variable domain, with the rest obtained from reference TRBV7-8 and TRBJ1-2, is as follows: GAGVSQSPRYKVAKRGQDVALRCDPISGHVSLFWYQQALGQGPEFLTYFQNEAQLDKSGLPSDRFFAERPEGSVSTLKIQRTQQEDSAVYLCASSFFGLEGYTFGSGTRLTVV.

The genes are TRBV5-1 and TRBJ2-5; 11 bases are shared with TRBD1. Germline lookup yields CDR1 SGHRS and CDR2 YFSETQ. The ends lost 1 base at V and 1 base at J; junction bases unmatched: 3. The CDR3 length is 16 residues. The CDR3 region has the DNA TGCGCCAGCAGCTTGCGGACAGGGGGCCTCCAAGAGACCCAGTACTTC. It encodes CASSLRTGGLQETQYF.

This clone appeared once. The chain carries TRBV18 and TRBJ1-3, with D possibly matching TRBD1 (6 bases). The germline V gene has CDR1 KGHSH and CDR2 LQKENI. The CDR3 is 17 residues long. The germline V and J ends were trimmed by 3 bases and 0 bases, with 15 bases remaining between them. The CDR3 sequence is CASSPMVTGISGNTIYF. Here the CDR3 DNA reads TGTGCCAGCTCACCTATGGTAACAGGGATCTCTGGAAACACCATATATTTT.

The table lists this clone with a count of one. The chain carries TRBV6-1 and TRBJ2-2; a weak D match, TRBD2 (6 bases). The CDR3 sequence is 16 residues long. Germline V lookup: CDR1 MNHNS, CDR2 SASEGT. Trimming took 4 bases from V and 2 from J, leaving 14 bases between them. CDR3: CASSGQLAVNTGELFF. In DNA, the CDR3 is TGTGCCAGCAGTGGCCAACTAGCAGTTAACACCGGGGAGCTGTTTTTT.

CDR3 region: CASSPDYTDRQNTGELFF. The CDR3 DNA sequence: TGTGCCAGCAGCCCAGATTATACGGACAGGCAGAACACCGGGGAGCTGTTTTTT. The rearrangement joins TRBV5-4 to TRBJ2-2; 7 nucleotides line up with TRBD1. After removal of 4 bases from V and 1 base from J, the junction contained 13 bases not matched to a gene. The CDR3 has 18 amino acids. CDR1 and CDR2 (germline): SGHNT, YYREEE (reference sequence).

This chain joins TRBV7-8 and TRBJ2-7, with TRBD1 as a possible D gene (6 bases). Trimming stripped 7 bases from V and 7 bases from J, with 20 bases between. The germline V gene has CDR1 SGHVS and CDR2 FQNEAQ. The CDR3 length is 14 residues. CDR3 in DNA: TGTGCCAGCAACCAACAGGACAGTTCCTTTGAGCAGTACTTC. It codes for CASNQQDSSFEQYF.

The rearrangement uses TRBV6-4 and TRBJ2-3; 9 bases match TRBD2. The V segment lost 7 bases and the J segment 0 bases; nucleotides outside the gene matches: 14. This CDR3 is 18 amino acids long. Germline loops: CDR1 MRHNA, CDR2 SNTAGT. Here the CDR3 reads CASKAGGRHFTSTDTQYF. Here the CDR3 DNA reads TGTGCCAGCAAAGCGGGAGGACGACACTTTACTAGCACAGATACGCAGTATTTT.

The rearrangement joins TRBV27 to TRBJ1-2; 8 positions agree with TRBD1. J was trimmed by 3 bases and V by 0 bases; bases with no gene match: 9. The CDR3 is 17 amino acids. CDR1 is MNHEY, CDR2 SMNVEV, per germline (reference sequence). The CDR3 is CASSLSNSAGGDYGYTF. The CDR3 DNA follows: TGTGCCAGCAGTTTATCTAATTCGGCAGGGGGCGACTATGGCTACACCTTC.

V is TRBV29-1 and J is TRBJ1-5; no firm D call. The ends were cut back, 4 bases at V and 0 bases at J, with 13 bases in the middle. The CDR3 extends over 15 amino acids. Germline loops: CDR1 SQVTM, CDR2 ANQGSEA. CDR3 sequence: CSVVNGSYSNQPQHF. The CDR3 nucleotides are TGCAGCGTTGTTAATGGGAGCTATAGCAATCAGCCCCAGCATTTT.

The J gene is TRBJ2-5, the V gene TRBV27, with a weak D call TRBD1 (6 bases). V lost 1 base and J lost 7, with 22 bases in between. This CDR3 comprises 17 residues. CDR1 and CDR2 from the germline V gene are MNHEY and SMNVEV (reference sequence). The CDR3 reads CASSLLSLQGQKGTQYF. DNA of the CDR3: TGTGCCAGCAGTTTATTGTCCCTACAGGGCCAGAAGGGGACCCAGTACTTC.